The source of this T cell receptor (beta chain) is a study of human T cells and chemical hapten exposure. Individual cDNA molecules received unique molecular identifiers in the library. Authors' data handling: 96,000 or so TCRs per sample was the median, with a range of roughly 20,000 to 700,000. TCRdb passed the 5' RACE reads through MiXCR, listing each CDR3 protein once. These V and J calls are TCRdb output, not the study's own analysis. The top ten clones hold over 1.1% of a sample with approximately 150,000 distinct CDR3 sequences, about 4% of them seen once. Total RNA was isolated from whole blood that had not been fractionated. Study results and limitations: TCRs at a frequency above 1 in 1000 stayed unchanged with DPC sensitization.

Germline-derived CDR1 and CDR2 are MGHDK and SYGVNS. V gave up 8 bases and J gave up 6 bases; unmatched junction bases: 20. The CDR3 has 17 residues. This clonotype was found many times. The antigen remains undetermined. The V call is TRBV25-1, the J call TRBJ2-7; TRBD1 matches at 9 bases. This clonotype was obtained from a female donor in good health. The CDR3 loop reads CASETNPTPGQGCEQYF. CDR3 nucleotide sequence: TGTGCCAGCGAAACGAACCCCACCCCGGGACAGGGTTGCGAGCAGTACTTC.